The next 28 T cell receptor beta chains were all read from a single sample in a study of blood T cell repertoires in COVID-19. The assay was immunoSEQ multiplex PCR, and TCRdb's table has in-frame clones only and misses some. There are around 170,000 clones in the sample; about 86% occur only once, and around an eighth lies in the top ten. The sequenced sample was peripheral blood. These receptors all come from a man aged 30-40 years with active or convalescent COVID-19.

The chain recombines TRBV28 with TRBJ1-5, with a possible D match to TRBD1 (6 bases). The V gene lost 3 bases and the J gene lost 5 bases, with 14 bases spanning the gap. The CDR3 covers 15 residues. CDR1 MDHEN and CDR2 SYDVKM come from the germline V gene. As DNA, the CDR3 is TGTGCCAGCAGTTTCCCCCGGGACATCTATCAGCCCCAGCATTTT. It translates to CASSFPRDIYQPQHF.

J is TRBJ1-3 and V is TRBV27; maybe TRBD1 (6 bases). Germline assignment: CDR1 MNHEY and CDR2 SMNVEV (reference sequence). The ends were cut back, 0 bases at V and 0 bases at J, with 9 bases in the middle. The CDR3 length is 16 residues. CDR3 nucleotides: TGTGCCAGCAGTTTATCCGGACAGCTCTCTGGAAACACCATATATTTT. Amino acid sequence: CASSLSGQLSGNTIYF.

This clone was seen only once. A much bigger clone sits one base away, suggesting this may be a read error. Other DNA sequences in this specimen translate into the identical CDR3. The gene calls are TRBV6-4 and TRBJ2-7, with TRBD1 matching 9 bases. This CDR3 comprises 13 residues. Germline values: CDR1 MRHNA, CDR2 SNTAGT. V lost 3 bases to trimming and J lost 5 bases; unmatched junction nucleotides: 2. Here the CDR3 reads CASSEGQGNEQYF. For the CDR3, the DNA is TGTGCCAGCAGTGAGGGACAGGGAAACGAGCAGTACTTC.

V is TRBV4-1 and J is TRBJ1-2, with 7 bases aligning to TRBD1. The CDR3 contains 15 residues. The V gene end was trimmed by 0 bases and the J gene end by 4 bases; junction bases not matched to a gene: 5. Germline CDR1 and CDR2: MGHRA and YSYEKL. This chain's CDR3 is CASSQDGDSRYGYTF. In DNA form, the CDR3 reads TGCGCCAGCAGCCAAGACGGGGACAGCCGCTATGGCTACACCTTC.

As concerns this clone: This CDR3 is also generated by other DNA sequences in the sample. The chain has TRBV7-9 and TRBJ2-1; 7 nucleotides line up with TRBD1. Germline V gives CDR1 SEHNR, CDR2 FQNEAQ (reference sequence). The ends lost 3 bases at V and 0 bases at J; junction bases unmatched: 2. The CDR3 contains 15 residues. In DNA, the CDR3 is TGTGCCAGCAGCTTGGGGGACAGCTCCTACAATGAGCAGTTCTTC. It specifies CASSLGDSSYNEQFF.

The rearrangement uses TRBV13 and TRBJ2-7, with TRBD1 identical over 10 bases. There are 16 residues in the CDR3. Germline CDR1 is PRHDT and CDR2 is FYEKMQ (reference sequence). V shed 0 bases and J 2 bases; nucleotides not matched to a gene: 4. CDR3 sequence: CASSLGFGTGAYEQYF. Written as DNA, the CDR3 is TGTGCCAGCAGCTTAGGATTTGGGACAGGGGCCTACGAGCAGTACTTC.

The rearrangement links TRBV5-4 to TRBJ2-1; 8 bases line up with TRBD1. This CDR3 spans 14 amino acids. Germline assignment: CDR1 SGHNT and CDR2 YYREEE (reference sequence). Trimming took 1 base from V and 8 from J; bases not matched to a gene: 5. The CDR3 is CASSLQQGADEQFF. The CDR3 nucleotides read TGTGCCAGCAGCTTGCAGCAGGGGGCCGATGAGCAGTTCTTC.

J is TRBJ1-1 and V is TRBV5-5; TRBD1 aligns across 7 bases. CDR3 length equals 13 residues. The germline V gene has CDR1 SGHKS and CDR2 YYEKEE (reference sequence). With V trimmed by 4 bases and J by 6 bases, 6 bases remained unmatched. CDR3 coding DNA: TGTGCCAGCAGCGGTTACAGGGGCGCTGAAGCTTTCTTT. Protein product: CASSGYRGAEAFF.

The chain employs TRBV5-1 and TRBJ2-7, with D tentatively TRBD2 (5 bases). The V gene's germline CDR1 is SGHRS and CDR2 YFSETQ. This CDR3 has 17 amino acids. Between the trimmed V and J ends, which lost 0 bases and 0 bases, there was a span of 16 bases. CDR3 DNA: TGCGCCAGCAGCTTGGAAGGAGGACGTGGAAGCTCCTACGAGCAGTACGTC. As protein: CASSLEGGRGSSYEQYV.

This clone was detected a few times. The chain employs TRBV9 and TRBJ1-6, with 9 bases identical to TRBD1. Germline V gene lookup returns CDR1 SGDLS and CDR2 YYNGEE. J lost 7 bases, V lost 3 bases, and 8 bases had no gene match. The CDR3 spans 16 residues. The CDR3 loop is CASSAALQGANSPLHF. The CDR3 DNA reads TGTGCCAGCAGCGCAGCCCTACAGGGGGCGAATTCACCCCTCCACTTT.

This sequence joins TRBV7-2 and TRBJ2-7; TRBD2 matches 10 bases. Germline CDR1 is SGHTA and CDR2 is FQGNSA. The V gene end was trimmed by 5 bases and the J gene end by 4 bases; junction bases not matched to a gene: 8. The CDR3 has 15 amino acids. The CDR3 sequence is CASSPGTSELYEQYF. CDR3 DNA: TGTGCCAGCAGCCCCGGGACTAGCGAGTTATACGAGCAGTACTTC.

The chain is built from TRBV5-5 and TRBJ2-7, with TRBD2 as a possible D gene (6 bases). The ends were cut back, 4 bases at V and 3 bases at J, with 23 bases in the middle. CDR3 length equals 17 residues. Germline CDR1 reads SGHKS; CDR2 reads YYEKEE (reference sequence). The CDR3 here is CASSPALQWDSIYEQYV. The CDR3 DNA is TGTGCCAGCAGCCCCGCCCTCCAATGGGACTCGATCTACGAGCAGTACGTC.

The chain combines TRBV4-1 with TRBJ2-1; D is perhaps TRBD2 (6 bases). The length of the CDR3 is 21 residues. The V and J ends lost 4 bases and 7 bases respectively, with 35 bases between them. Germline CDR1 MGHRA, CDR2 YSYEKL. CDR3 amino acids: CASSREEVQETLSGSLNEQFF. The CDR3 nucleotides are TGCGCCAGCAGCCGGGAAGAGGTTCAGGAGACCCTTAGCGGATCGCTGAATGAGCAGTTCTTC.

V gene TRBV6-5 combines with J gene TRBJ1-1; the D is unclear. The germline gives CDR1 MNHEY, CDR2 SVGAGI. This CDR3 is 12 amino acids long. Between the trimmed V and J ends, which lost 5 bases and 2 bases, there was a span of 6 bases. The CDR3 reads CASSHSNTEAFF. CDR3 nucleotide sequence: TGTGCCAGCAGTCACAGTAACACTGAAGCTTTCTTT.

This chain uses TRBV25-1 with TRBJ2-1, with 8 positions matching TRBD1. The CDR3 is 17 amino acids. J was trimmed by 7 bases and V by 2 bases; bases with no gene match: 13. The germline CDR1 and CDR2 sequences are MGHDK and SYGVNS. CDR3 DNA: TGTGCCAGCAGTGAAACCCTTGGACAGGGTGGTAAGAATGAGCAGTTCTTC. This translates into CASSETLGQGGKNEQFF.

CDR3 amino acids: CASSLLGTANTIYF. CDR3 nucleotide sequence: TGTGCCAGCAGTTTATTAGGGACAGCAAACACCATATATTTT. The gene calls are TRBV27 and TRBJ1-3; 7 bases line up with TRBD1. This CDR3 is 14 amino acids long. Germline V lookup: CDR1 MNHEY, CDR2 SMNVEV (reference sequence). J lost 6 bases, V lost 1 base, and 3 bases had no gene match.

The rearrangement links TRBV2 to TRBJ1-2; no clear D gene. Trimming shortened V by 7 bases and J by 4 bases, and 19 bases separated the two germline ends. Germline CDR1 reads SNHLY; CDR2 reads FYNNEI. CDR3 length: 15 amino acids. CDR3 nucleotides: TGTGCCAGCAAAACTGATATCCCCCTACCCTATGGCTACACCTTC. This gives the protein CASKTDIPLPYGYTF.

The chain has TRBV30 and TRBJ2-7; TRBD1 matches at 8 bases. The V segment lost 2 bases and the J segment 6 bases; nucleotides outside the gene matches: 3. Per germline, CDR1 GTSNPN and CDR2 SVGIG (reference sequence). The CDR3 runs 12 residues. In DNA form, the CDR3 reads TGTGCCTGGAGTTGGACAGGGAGCGAGCAGTACTTC. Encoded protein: CAWSWTGSEQYF.

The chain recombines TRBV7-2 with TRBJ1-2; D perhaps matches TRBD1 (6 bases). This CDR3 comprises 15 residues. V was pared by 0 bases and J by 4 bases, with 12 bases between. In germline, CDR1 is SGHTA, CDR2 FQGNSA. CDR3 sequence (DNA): TGTGCCAGCAGCTTAGCCCAGGGGTTGGGCTATGGCTACACCTTC. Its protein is CASSLAQGLGYGYTF.

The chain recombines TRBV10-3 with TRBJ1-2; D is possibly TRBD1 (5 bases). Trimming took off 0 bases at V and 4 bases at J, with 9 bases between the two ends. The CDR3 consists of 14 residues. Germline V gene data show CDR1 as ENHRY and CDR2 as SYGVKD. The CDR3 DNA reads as TGTGCCATCAGTGAGTCCACAGGCTTCTATGGCTACACCTTC. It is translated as CAISESTGFYGYTF.

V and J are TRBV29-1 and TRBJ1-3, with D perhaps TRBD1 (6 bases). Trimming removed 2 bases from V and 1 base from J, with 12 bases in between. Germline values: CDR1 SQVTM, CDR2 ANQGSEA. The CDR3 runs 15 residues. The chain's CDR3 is CSVERGGLSGNTIYF. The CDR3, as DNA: TGCAGCGTTGAAAGGGGGGGGCTATCTGGAAACACCATATATTTT.

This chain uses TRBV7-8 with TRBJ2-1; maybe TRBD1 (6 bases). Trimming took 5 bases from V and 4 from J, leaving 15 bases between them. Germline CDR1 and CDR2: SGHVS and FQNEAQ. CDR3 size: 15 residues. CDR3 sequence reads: CASSERDTSYNEQFF. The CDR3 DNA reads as TGTGCCAGCAGCGAACGGGACACGTCTTACAATGAGCAGTTCTTC. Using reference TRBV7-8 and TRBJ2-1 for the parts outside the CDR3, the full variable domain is GAGVSQSPRYKVAKRGQDVALRCDPISGHVSLFWYQQALGQGPEFLTYFQNEAQLDKSGLPSDRFFAERPEGSVSTLKIQRTQQEDSAVYLCASSERDTSYNEQFFGPGTRLTVL.

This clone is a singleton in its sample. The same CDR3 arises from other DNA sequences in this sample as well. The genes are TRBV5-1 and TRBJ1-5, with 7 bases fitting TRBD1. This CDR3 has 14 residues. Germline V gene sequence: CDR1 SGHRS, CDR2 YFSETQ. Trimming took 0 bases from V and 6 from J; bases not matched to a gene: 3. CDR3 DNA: TGCGCCAGCAGCTTGGAAGGGGGCAGTCAGCCCCAGCATTTT. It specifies CASSLEGGSQPQHF.

Written as DNA, the CDR3 is TGTGCCAGCAGCTTCGGTTACACTGAAGCTTTCTTT. This translates into CASSFGYTEAFF. This rearrangement joins TRBV5-6 to TRBJ1-1; D gene ambiguous. Germline CDR1 reads SGHDT; CDR2 reads YYEEEE. The V end was cut by 2 bases, the J end by 3 bases, with 5 bases between. CDR3 length: 12 residues.

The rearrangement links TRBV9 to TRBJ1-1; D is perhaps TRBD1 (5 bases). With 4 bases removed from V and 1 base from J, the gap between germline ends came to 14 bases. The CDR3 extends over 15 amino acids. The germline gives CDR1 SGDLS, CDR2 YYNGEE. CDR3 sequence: CASSPSITGNTEAFF. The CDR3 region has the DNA TGTGCCAGCAGCCCGAGTATCACAGGGAACACTGAAGCTTTCTTT. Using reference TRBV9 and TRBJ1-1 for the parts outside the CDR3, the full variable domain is DSGVTQTPKHLITATGQRVTLRCSPRSGDLSVYWYQQSLDQGLQFLIQYYNGEERAKGNILERFSAQQFPDLHSELNLSSLELGDSALYFCASSPSITGNTEAFFGQGTRLTVV.

The CDR3 DNA reads TGTGCCAGCAGCTTAGGGGGGACTCTCCGCAATGAGCAGTTCTTC. Translating gives CASSLGGTLRNEQFF. The J gene is TRBJ2-1, the V gene TRBV7-8, with D tentatively TRBD2 (6 bases). Germline V CDR1 and CDR2: SGHVS, FQNEAQ. Deletions cut 1 base from V and 6 bases from J, with 13 bases between. This CDR3 comprises 15 residues.

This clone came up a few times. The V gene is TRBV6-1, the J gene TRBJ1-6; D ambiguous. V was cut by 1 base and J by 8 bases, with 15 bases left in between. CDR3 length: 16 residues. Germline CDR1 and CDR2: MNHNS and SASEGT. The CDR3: CASSEGRLREDSPLHF. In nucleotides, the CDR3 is TGTGCCAGCAGTGAAGGTCGGCTTAGGGAGGATTCACCCCTCCACTTT.

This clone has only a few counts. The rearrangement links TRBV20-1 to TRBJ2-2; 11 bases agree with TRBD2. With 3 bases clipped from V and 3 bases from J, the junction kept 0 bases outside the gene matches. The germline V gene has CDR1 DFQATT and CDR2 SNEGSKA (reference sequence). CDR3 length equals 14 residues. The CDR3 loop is CSASSGRDTGELFF. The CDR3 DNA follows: TGCAGTGCTAGTAGCGGGAGGGACACCGGGGAGCTGTTTTTT.